This T cell receptor (beta chain) is drawn from a study of human T cells and chemical hapten exposure. On the study more broadly: Per-sample variation in TCR yield stemmed mainly from small pooled library volume differences.

Before extraction, the whole blood was not fractionated, and total RNA was taken from it. V gave up 4 bases and J gave up 0 bases, with 10 bases separating them. Germline-derived CDR1 and CDR2 are MNHNS and SASEGT. The CDR3 extends over 15 amino acids. Only a few counts were recorded for this clonotype. Unique molecular identifiers were affixed to discrete cDNA molecules within the library. TCRdb used MiXCR to reprocess the 5' RACE reads, holding one entry per CDR3 protein. The repertoire holds 110,000 or so distinct CDR3 sequences, with around 20% as singletons. This receptor was obtained from a human donor in good health. The chain carries TRBV6-1 and TRBJ2-4; D is unclear. CDR3 sequence reads: CASSGQSLAKNIQYF. Here the CDR3 DNA reads TGTGCCAGCAGTGGTCAAAGCTTAGCCAAAAACATTCAGTACTTC.